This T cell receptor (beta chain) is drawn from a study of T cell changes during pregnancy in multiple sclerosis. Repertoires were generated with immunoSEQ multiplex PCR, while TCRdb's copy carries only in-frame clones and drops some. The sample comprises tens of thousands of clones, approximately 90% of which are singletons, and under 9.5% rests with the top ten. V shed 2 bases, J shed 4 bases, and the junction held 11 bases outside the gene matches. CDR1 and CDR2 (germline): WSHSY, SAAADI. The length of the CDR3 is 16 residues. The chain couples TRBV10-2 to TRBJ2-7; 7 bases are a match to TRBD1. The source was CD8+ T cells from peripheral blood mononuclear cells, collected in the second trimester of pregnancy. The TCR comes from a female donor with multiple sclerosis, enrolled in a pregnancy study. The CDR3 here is CASSENWVRGWYEQYF. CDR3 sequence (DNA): TGCGCCAGCAGTGAGAATTGGGTCAGGGGGTGGTACGAGCAGTACTTC.